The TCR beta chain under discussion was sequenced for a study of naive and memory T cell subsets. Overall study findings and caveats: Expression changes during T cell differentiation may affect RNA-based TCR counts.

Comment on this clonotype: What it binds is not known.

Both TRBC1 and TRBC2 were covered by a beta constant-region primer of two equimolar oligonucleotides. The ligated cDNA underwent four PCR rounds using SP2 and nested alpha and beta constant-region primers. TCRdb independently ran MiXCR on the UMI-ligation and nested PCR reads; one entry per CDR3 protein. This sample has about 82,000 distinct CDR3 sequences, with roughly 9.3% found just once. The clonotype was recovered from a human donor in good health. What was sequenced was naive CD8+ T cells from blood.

The CDR3 DNA follows: TGTGCCAGCAGTTACTCACAGAGCACAGATACGCAGTATTTT. Translation gives CASSYSQSTDTQYF. The genes are TRBV6-5 and TRBJ2-3; D is unclear. CDR3 length: 14 residues. The V end was cut by 0 bases, the J end by 0 bases, with 4 bases between. CDR1 and CDR2 from the germline V gene are MNHEY and SVGAGI.